The 14 T cell receptor beta chains reported below all come from one sample, sequenced in a study of blood T cell repertoires in COVID-19 (TCRdb year 2020). Library generation was performed with the immunoSEQ multiplex PCR assay. The table was pulled from immuneACCESS by TCRdb, which kept in-frame rearrangements only. Such tables lose some clones; where checked, under half of the loss comes from unresolved V genes, and the rest has no known cause. Counted in this sample were roughly 250,000 clones; about 89% of them appeared once. The ten top clones hold roughly 8.6% of the sample. The specimen was PBMCs or T cells enriched from blood (not recorded which). The source of these receptors is a middle-aged man who had recovered from COVID-19.

V usage is TRBV7-3 and J usage is TRBJ2-5; D possibly corresponds to TRBD2 (6 bases). Germline V gene lookup returns CDR1 SGHTA and CDR2 FQGTGA. This CDR3 has 15 amino acids. V was clipped by 1 base and J by 5 bases, with 14 bases between them. Here the CDR3 DNA reads TGTGCCAGCAGCTTAATAGGAGGGCTACAGGAGACCCAGTACTTC. This gives the protein CASSLIGGLQETQYF.

The J gene is TRBJ1-2, the V gene TRBV24-1, with 7 bases fitting TRBD1. J gave up 2 bases and V 3 bases, and 5 bases lay outside the gene matches. The germline CDR1 and CDR2 sequences are KGHDR and SFDVKD. CDR3 length equals 15 residues. CDR3 sequence reads: CATSDTKTGNYGYTF. The CDR3 coding sequence is TGTGCCACCAGTGATACCAAGACAGGGAACTATGGCTACACCTTC.

This clone was counted a single time. The chain is built from TRBV10-2 and TRBJ2-7; D not certain. This CDR3 region has 12 residues. The V gene lost 8 bases and the J gene lost 0 bases, with 8 bases spanning the gap. Germline V gene data show CDR1 as WSHSY and CDR2 as SAAADI. CDR3 sequence (DNA): TGCGCCAGCGTGTCCATCTCCTACGAGCAGTACTTC. Its translation is CASVSISYEQYF.

The chain is built from TRBV19 and TRBJ2-7; 8 nucleotides align to TRBD1. The V gene end was trimmed by 0 bases and the J gene end by 5 bases; junction bases not matched to a gene: 9. The CDR3 is made up of 16 amino acids. The germline V gene has CDR1 LNHDA and CDR2 SQIVND (reference sequence). DNA for the CDR3: TGTGCCAGTAGTATAGATCGGGACAGGTCGGGCCACGAGCAGTACTTC. Amino acids: CASSIDRDRSGHEQYF.

J is TRBJ1-5 and V is TRBV5-6, with 9 bases fitting TRBD1. The CDR3 has 13 amino acids. Germline V gene data show CDR1 as SGHDT and CDR2 as YYEEEE. With V trimmed by 4 bases and J by 9 bases, 5 bases remained unmatched. CDR3 DNA: TGTGCCAGCAGCAGGGACAGGGAAGGGCCCCAGCATTTT. Encoded protein: CASSRDREGPQHF.

Here the CDR3 reads CASILEGRGYEQYF. For the CDR3, the DNA is TGTGCCAGCATCTTGGAGGGACGGGGCTACGAGCAGTACTTC. The chain joins TRBV7-8 to TRBJ2-7; D might be TRBD2 (6 bases). Germline V gene sequence: CDR1 SGHVS, CDR2 FQNEAQ. Trimming shortened V by 7 bases and J by 3 bases, and 16 bases separated the two germline ends. The CDR3 is 14 amino acids.

The chain is built from TRBV14 and TRBJ1-6; 7 bases are shared with TRBD1. The CDR3 is 13 amino acids. The trim removed 5 bases at V and 14 bases at J, leaving 9 bases unmatched. Germline loops: CDR1 SGHDN, CDR2 FVKESK. Here the CDR3 DNA reads TGTGCCAGCAGCGAATACAGGGGTTCTTCCCTCCACTTT. Translated, it gives CASSEYRGSSLHF.

Written as DNA, the CDR3 is TGCGGGGCAGGCAATCAGCCCCAGCATTTT. Translating it yields CGAGNQPQHF. The gene calls are TRBV20-1 and TRBJ1-5, with a tentative D call TRBD1 (5 bases). The CDR3 is 10 amino acids. The germline V gene has CDR1 DFQATT and CDR2 SNEGSKA (reference sequence).

This chain uses TRBV19 with TRBJ2-4; 10 bases map to TRBD1. The germline gives CDR1 LNHDA, CDR2 SQIVND (reference sequence). The CDR3 has 14 amino acids. J lost 9 bases, V lost 6 bases, and 8 bases had no gene match. CDR3 residues: CASSKGQGVIIQYF. DNA for the CDR3: TGTGCCAGTAGCAAAGGACAGGGGGTCATCATTCAGTACTTC.

The chain has TRBV6-5 and TRBJ2-7, with a possible D match to TRBD1 (5 bases). From germline, CDR1 is MNHEY and CDR2 SVGAGI. CDR3 length: 16 amino acids. V shed 4 bases and J shed 3 bases, with 19 bases lying between them. The CDR3 nucleotides are TGTGCCAGCAGTTCCCAGGGTGCAGTGGCGCACTACGAGCAGTACTTC. The encoded protein is CASSSQGAVAHYEQYF.

CDR3 residues: CASSSTGLAEKETQYF. For the CDR3, the DNA is TGTGCCAGCAGTTCGACCGGACTAGCGGAAAAAGAGACCCAGTACTTC. This chain connects TRBV28 to TRBJ2-5; TRBD2 aligns across 10 bases. Germline V gene data show CDR1 as MDHEN and CDR2 as SYDVKM. Unmatched junction bases numbered 8, after V lost 4 bases and J lost 3 bases. CDR3 length: 16 residues.

The chain joins TRBV7-9 to TRBJ2-7; 10 nucleotides align to TRBD2. The germline V gene has CDR1 SEHNR and CDR2 FQNEAQ (reference sequence). This CDR3 contains 19 residues. The V segment lost 1 base and the J segment 0 bases; nucleotides outside the gene matches: 12. CDR3 amino acids: CASSLVLGTSGVSSYEQYF. CDR3 nucleotides: TGTGCCAGCAGCTTAGTGCTAGGTACTAGCGGGGTCAGCTCCTACGAGCAGTACTTC.

The V call is TRBV7-9, the J call TRBJ2-7; 9 bases line up with TRBD1. With 6 bases clipped from V and 9 bases from J, the junction kept 15 bases outside the gene matches. Germline-derived CDR1 and CDR2 are SEHNR and FQNEAQ (reference sequence). This CDR3 contains 15 residues. The CDR3 coding sequence is TGTGCCAGCAGGTCCTCTGGGACAGGGCAAATTGGGCAGTACTTC. Translated: CASRSSGTGQIGQYF.

The gene calls are TRBV19 and TRBJ2-1, with TRBD2 matching 10 bases. The CDR3 is 18 amino acids. After removal of 6 bases from V and 0 bases from J, the junction contained 11 bases not matched to a gene. CDR1 and CDR2 (germline): LNHDA, SQIVND (reference sequence). This CDR3 reads CASRDPGLAPSSYNEQFF. The CDR3 region has the DNA TGTGCCAGTAGAGATCCGGGACTAGCGCCGAGCTCCTACAATGAGCAGTTCTTC.